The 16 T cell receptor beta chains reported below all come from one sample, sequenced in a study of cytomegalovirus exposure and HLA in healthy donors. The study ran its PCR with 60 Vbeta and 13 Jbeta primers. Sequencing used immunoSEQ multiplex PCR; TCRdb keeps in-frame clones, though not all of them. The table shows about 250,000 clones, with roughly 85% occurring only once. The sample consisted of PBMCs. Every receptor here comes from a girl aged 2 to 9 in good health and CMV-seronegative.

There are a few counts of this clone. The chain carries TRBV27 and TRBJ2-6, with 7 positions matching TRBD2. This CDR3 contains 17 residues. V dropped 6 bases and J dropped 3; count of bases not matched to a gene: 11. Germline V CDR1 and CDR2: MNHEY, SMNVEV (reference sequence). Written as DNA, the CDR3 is TGTGCCAGCAGCCGCCCTCCGGGGGGAGGTGGGGCCAACGTCCTGACTTTC. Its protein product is CASSRPPGGGGANVLTF.

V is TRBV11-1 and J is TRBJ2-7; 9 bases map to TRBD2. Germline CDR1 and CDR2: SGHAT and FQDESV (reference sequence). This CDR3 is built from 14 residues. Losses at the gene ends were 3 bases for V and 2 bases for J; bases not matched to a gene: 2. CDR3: CASSFAGGAYEQYF. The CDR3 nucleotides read TGTGCCAGCAGCTTTGCGGGGGGGGCCTACGAGCAGTACTTC. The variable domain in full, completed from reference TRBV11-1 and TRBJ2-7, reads EAEVAQSPRYKITEKSQAVAFWCDPISGHATLYWYRQILGQGPELLVQFQDESVVDDSQLPKDRFSAERLKGVDSTLKIQPAELGDSAMYLCASSFAGGAYEQYFGPGTRLTVT.

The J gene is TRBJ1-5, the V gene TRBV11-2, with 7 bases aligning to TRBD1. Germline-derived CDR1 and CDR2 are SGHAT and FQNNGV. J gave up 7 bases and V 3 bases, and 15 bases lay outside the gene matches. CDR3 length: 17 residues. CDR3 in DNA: TGTGCCAGCAGCTTCCACCGATCAACAGGGGAGATGCAGCCCCAGCATTTT. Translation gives CASSFHRSTGEMQPQHF. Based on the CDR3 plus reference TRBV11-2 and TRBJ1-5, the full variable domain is EAGVAQSPRYKIIEKRQSVAFWCNPISGHATLYWYQQILGQGPKLLIQFQNNGVVDDSQLPKDRFSAERLKGVDSTLKIQPAKLEDSAVYLCASSFHRSTGEMQPQHFGDGTRLSIL.

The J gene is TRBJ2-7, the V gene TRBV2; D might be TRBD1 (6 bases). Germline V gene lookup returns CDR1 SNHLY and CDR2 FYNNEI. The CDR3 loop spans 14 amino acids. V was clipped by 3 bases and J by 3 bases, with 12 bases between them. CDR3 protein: CASSDVRQVYEQYF. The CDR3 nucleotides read TGTGCCAGCAGTGACGTGCGACAGGTCTACGAGCAGTACTTC.

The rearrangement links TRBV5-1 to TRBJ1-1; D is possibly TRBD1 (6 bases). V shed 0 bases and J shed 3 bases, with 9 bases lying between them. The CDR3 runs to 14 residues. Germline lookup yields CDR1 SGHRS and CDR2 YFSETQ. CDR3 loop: CASSLAPGDTEAFF. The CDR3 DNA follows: TGCGCCAGCAGCTTGGCCCCAGGGGACACTGAAGCTTTCTTT.

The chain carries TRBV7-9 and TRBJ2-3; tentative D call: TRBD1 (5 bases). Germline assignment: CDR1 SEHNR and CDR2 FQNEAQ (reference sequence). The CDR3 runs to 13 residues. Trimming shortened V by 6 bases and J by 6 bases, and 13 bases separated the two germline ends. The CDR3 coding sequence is TGTGCCAGCAGTCCCGAAGGGGCCGATACGCAGTATTTT. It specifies CASSPEGADTQYF.

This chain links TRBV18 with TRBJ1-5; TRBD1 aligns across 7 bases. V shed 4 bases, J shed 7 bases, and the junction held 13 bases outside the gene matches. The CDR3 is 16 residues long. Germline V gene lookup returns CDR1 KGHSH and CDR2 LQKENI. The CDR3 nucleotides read TGTGCCAGCTCACAACAAACGACAGGGATGGGACAGCCCCAGCATTTT. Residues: CASSQQTTGMGQPQHF.

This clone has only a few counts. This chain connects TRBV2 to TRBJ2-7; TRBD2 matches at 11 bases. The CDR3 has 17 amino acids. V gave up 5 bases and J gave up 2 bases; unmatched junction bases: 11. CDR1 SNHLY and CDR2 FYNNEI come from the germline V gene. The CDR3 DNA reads TGTGCCAGCAGTCCTAAGTGGGCTAGCGGGAGGACCTACGAGCAGTACTTC. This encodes CASSPKWASGRTYEQYF. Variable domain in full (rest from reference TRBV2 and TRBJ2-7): EPEVTQTPSHQVTQMGQEVILRCVPISNHLYFYWYRQILGQKVEFLVSFYNNEISEKSEIFDDQFSVERPDGSNFTLKIRSTKLEDSAMYFCASSPKWASGRTYEQYFGPGTRLTVT.

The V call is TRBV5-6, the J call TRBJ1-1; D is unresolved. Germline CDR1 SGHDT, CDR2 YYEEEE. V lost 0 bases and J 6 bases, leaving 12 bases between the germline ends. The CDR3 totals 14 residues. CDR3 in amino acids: CASSLVTQVAEAFF. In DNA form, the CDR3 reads TGTGCCAGCAGCTTGGTCACGCAGGTTGCTGAAGCTTTCTTT.

CDR3: CASSQTSGAYNEQFF. Written as DNA, the CDR3 is TGTGCCAGCAGTCAAACTAGCGGGGCCTACAATGAGCAGTTCTTC. The genes are TRBV6-5 and TRBJ2-1; 10 nucleotides agree with TRBD2. The CDR3 extends over 15 amino acids. From germline, CDR1 is MNHEY and CDR2 SVGAGI. J lost 2 bases, V lost 5 bases, and 3 bases had no gene match.

The CDR3 protein is CASSLGPQETQYF. CDR3 bases: TGTGCCAGCAGCTTGGGGCCACAAGAGACCCAGTACTTC. The rearrangement links TRBV5-4 to TRBJ2-5; D ambiguous. Deletions cut 0 bases from V and 2 bases from J, with 5 bases between. Germline assignment: CDR1 SGHNT and CDR2 YYREEE (reference sequence). CDR3 length: 13 residues.

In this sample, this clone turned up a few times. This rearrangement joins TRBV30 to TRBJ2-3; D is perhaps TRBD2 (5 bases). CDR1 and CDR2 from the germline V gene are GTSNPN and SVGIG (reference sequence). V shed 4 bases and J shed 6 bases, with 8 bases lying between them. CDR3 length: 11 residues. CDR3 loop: CAWTGGDTQYF. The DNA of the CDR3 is TGTGCCTGGACGGGCGGGGATACGCAGTATTTT.

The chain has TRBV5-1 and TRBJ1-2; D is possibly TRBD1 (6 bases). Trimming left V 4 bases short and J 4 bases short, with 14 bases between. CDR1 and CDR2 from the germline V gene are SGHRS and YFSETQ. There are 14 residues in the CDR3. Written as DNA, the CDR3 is TGCGCCAGCAGCGATGAAGGGACAATCTATGGCTACACCTTC. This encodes CASSDEGTIYGYTF.

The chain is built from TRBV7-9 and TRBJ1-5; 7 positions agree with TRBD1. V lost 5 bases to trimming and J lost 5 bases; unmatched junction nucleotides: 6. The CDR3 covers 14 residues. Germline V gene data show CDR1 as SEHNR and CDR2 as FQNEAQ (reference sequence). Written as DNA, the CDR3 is TGTGCCAGCAGCCGATCCGACAGGGATCAGCCCCAGCATTTT. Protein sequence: CASSRSDRDQPQHF.

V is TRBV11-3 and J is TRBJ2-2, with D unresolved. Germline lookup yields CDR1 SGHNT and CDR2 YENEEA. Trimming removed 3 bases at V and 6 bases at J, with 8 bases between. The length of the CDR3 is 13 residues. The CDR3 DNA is TGTGCCAGCAGCTTTCAGTGGTCCGGGGAGCTGTTTTTT. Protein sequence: CASSFQWSGELFF. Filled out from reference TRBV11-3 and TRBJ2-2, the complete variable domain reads EAGVVQSPRYKIIEKKQPVAFWCNPISGHNTLYWYLQNLGQGPELLIRYENEEAVDDSQLPKDRFSAERLKGVDSTLKIQPAELGDSAVYLCASSFQWSGELFFGEGSRLTVL.

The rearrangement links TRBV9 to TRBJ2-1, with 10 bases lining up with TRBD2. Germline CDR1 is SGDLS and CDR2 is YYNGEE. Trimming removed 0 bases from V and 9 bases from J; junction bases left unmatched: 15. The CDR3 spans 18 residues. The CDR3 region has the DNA TGTGCCAGCAGCGTAGAAGTGGGGATGAGCGGGAGGGCCGGTGAGCAGTTCTTC. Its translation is CASSVEVGMSGRAGEQFF.